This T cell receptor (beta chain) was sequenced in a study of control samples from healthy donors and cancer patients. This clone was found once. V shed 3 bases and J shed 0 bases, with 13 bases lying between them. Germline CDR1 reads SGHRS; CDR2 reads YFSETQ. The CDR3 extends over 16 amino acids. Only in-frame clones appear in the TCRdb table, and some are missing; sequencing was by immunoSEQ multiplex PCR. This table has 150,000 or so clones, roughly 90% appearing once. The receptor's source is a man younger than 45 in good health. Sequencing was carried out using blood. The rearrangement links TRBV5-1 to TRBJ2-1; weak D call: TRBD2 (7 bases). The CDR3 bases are TGCGCCAGCAGCTGGGGGGGCGGTAGCTCCTACAATGAGCAGTTCTTC. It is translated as CASSWGGGSSYNEQFF.